This is a list of T cell receptor beta chains from one sample in a study of CD8 T cells in ankylosing spondylitis. TCRdb recomputed calls from the 5' RACE reads with MiXCR, one row per CDR3 protein. The table includes approximately 300,000 distinct CDR3 sequences, about a fifth detected once. Sequencing was done on a sample of blood, either unsorted or a sorted T cell fraction (not recorded which). All receptors derive from a female donor with ankylosing spondylitis or in good health (not recorded which). Both conserved end residues are part of each CDR3. A D gene is named only where the DNA matches it firmly. A clone size is listed for some rows: how often the clone was seen (once, few, many), or a class if it is expanded.

length,D,J,size,V,DNA,CDR3
13,-,TRBJ2-7,-,TRBV4-3,TGCGCCAGCAGCCAAGCACACCAATCCGAGCAGTACTTC,CASSQAHQSEQYF
13,-,TRBJ1-6,few,TRBV29-1,TGCAGCGCCCGCACAGGGCCGAATTCACCCCTCCACTTT,CSARTGPNSPLHF
12,-,TRBJ1-1,-,TRBV12-3/TRBV12-4,TGTGCCAGCAGTTTATATAAAACTGAAGCTTTCTTT,CASSLYKTEAFF
13,-,TRBJ1-2,-,TRBV6-1,TGTGCCAGCGGGAACCAGAGGGGAAAAGGCTACACCTTC,CASGNQRGKGYTF
13,-,TRBJ2-7,few,TRBV30,TGTGCCTGGAGTGTCACGATGAACTACGAGCAGTACTTC,CAWSVTMNYEQYF
16,TRBD2,TRBJ2-1,-,TRBV10-1,TGCGCCAGCAGTGAGAACTCCGGGACTAGCGGTAATGAGCAGTTCTTC,CASSENSGTSGNEQFF
13,-,TRBJ2-5,few,TRBV20-1,TGCAGTGCTAGAGATGCAGGAGAAGAGACCCAGTACTTC,CSARDAGEETQYF
15,-,TRBJ2-7,-,TRBV15,TGTGCCACCAGCAGAGAGGCGGGCGCCTCCTACGAGCAGTACTTC,CATSREAGASYEQYF
13,-,TRBJ1-2,-,TRBV6-1,TGTGCCACCCCGTGGGGTTTTGGCTATGGCTACACCTTC,CATPWGFGYGYTF
12,TRBD2,TRBJ2-7,few,TRBV29-1,TGCAGCGTTGAACGCGGGAGGTACGAGCAGTACTTC,CSVERGRYEQYF
14,-,TRBJ2-7,many,TRBV6-5,TGTGCCAGCAGTTACTCCCGGGGCCAAGGGGAGCAGTACTTC,CASSYSRGQGEQYF
14,TRBD1,TRBJ1-2,few,TRBV20-1,TGCAGTGCTAGGCGGGACAGAACTAACTATGGCTACACCTTC,CSARRDRTNYGYTF
15,TRBD2,TRBJ2-7,many,TRBV12-3/TRBV12-4,TGTGCCAGCCGAGCGGGGGAAGCCCCAAGTTACGAGCAGTACTTC,CASRAGEAPSYEQYF
14,-,TRBJ1-1,few,TRBV15,TGTGCCACCAGCAGGTTGGCAAGAAACACTGAAGCTTTCTTT,CATSRLARNTEAFF
13,TRBD1,TRBJ1-1,-,TRBV6-1,TGTGCCAGCCTGACAGGGGAGAGCACTGAAGCTTTCTTT,CASLTGESTEAFF
14,-,TRBJ2-2,few,TRBV2,TGTGCCAGCAGTCTGGAGCAGGGGACCGGGGAGCTGTTTTTT,CASSLEQGTGELFF
16,TRBD2,TRBJ2-3,-,TRBV5-1,TGCGCCAGCAGCTTGCTCCTAGCGGGCAACACAGATACGCAGTATTTT,CASSLLLAGNTDTQYF
15,TRBD2,TRBJ2-5,few,TRBV10-3,TGTGCCATCAGCTCGACTAGCGGGAGAGTGGAGACCCAGTACTTC,CAISSTSGRVETQYF
14,TRBD1,TRBJ1-2,many,TRBV7-9,TGTGCCAGCAACCGACGACAGGGCTTGGATGGCTACACCTTC,CASNRRQGLDGYTF
12,TRBD1,TRBJ2-4,-,TRBV20-1,TGCAGTGCCAGAATTGGACAGGGGGCTCTGTACTTC,CSARIGQGALYF
13,-,TRBJ2-1,few,TRBV6-2/TRBV6-3,TGTGCCAGCAGTTCATCAGGGAGAGGAGAGCAGTTCTTC,CASSSSGRGEQFF
14,-,TRBJ2-1,-,TRBV30,TGTGCCTGGAGCTTACTCGGGGGCTACAATGAGCAGTTCTTC,CAWSLLGGYNEQFF
14,-,TRBJ2-7,many,TRBV5-1,TGCGCCAGCAGCGTAACTGTTAGCTCCTACGAGCAGTACTTC,CASSVTVSSYEQYF
14,TRBD1,TRBJ1-5,many,TRBV29-1,TGCAGCGTGGTCACAGGGGCCGGCAATCAGCCCCAGCATTTT,CSVVTGAGNQPQHF
14,-,TRBJ1-2,few,TRBV6-2/TRBV6-3,TGTGCCAGCAGTTACAATCCCCGGATCGATGGCTACACCTTC,CASSYNPRIDGYTF
15,-,TRBJ2-1,many,TRBV12-3/TRBV12-4,TGTGCCAGCAGCCAAATTATGTCGGCGCAGAATGAGCAGTTCTTC,CASSQIMSAQNEQFF
17,TRBD1,TRBJ2-1,-,TRBV4-1,TGCGCCAGCAGCCAAGATTCTCGGACAGGACGGGTCAATGAGCAGTTCTTC,CASSQDSRTGRVNEQFF
15,TRBD1,TRBJ1-1,few,TRBV6-1,TGTGCCAGCAGCTCCACAGGGACAGGGAGGGCTGAAGCTTTCTTT,CASSSTGTGRAEAFF
12,TRBD2,TRBJ2-7,many,TRBV20-1,TGCAGTGTGACTAGCGGGATTTACGAGCAGTACTTC,CSVTSGIYEQYF
13,TRBD2,TRBJ2-7,few,TRBV6-1,TGTGCCAGCAGTCGAGCGGGGATGTACGAGCAGTACTTC,CASSRAGMYEQYF
14,-,TRBJ1-2,few,TRBV25-1,TGTGCCAGCAGTGTCCTAGGACAGATCCATGGCTACACCTTC,CASSVLGQIHGYTF
12,TRBD2,TRBJ2-1,-,TRBV7-8,TGTGCCAGCAGCCGCCGGGGAAGCGGGAGGATCTTC,CASSRRGSGRIF
15,-,TRBJ1-3,few,TRBV7-2,TGTGCCAGCAGCTTAGTAGGGGCCTCTGGAAACACCATATATTTT,CASSLVGASGNTIYF
12,TRBD1,TRBJ2-1,-,TRBV11-3,TGTGCCAGCAGCTTGCCGGGACAGGTCAAGTTCTTC,CASSLPGQVKFF
16,TRBD1,TRBJ1-2,few,TRBV4-3,TGCGCCAGCAGCCAGGTTTTCGACAGGGCACGAGGTGGCTACACCTTC,CASSQVFDRARGGYTF
10,-,TRBJ1-2,-,TRBV3-1,TGTGCCAGCAGCGGGGGAGGTTACACCTTC,CASSGGGYTF
14,TRBD1,TRBJ1-2,-,TRBV5-5,TGTGCCAGCAGCCGGACAGGGACGGACTATGGCTACACCTTC,CASSRTGTDYGYTF
15,TRBD1,TRBJ1-6,many,TRBV5-1,TGCGCCAGCAGCTTGGTTGGGACAGGGAATTCACCCCTCCACTTT,CASSLVGTGNSPLHF
13,-,TRBJ1-2,-,TRBV14,TGTGCCAGCAGTCCGAGTCCCGGGAATGGCTACACCTTC,CASSPSPGNGYTF
14,TRBD2,TRBJ2-7,-,TRBV20-1,TGCAGTGCTGGGGCACTAGCGGCAGTTACCGAGCAGTACTTC,CSAGALAAVTEQYF
16,TRBD2,TRBJ2-1,many,TRBV20-1,TGCAGTGCTATTCGTGCTAGCGGGAGGGCAGGAGGTGAGCAGTTCTTC,CSAIRASGRAGGEQFF
13,-,TRBJ2-1,few,TRBV7-3,TGTGCCAGCAGCTTAACGGAGGGTGATGAGCAGTTCTTC,CASSLTEGDEQFF
15,TRBD1,TRBJ2-7,-,TRBV27,TGTGCCAGCAGTCCGGGGACAGGGGGAGCCTACGAGCAGTACTTC,CASSPGTGGAYEQYF
11,-,TRBJ2-5,few,TRBV12-3/TRBV12-4,TGTGCCAGCAGTCCTAAACAGACCCAGTACTTC,CASSPKQTQYF
18,-,TRBJ2-1,few,TRBV20-1,TGCAGTGCTCGACCGGGACCTACTTTAGGTATCTCCTACAATGAGCAGTTCTTC,CSARPGPTLGISYNEQFF
15,TRBD2,TRBJ2-5,few,TRBV27,TGTGCCAGCAGTTTATCGACTATGGGAGGGGAGACCCAGTACTTC,CASSLSTMGGETQYF
13,-,TRBJ2-3,-,TRBV24-1,TGTGCCACCAGTGATCCCCATGGGGGAGCGCAGTATTTT,CATSDPHGGAQYF
13,-,TRBJ1-1,few,TRBV29-1,TGCAGCGTTGGGCGTCAGTTGAACACTGAAGCTTTCTTT,CSVGRQLNTEAFF
15,-,TRBJ2-3,-,TRBV4-3,TGCGCCAGCAGCCCTATCGGGACTAGCACAGATACGCAGTATTTT,CASSPIGTSTDTQYF
14,TRBD1,TRBJ1-4,few,TRBV6-5,TGTGCCAGCAGTTCAGGACAGGGACGGGAAAAACTGTTTTTT,CASSSGQGREKLFF